The next 19 T cell receptor beta chains were all read from a single sample in a study of blood T cell repertoires in COVID-19. The data were produced by immunoSEQ multiplex PCR, yet TCRdb's version contains in-frame clones alone and is incomplete. There are 150,000 or so clones in the sample; roughly nine tenths occur only once, and approximately 4% lies in the top ten. Material for sequencing was peripheral blood. The receptors were gathered from a woman aged 70 to 79 with acute or convalescent COVID-19.

This sequence joins TRBV4-3 and TRBJ1-2, with 7 positions matching TRBD1. There are 15 residues in the CDR3. Germline CDR1 is LGHNA and CDR2 is YSLEER. J gave up 2 bases and V 1 base, and 4 bases lay outside the gene matches. In nucleotides, the CDR3 is TGCGCCAGCAGCCAAGGCCCAGGGGGGAACTATGGCTACACCTTC. It is translated as CASSQGPGGNYGYTF.

This clone was recorded once. The rearrangement links TRBV18 to TRBJ1-1, with 8 bases that match TRBD1. CDR3 length: 18 amino acids. Germline CDR1 is KGHSH and CDR2 is LQKENI. J lost 4 bases, V lost 5 bases, and 18 bases had no gene match. The CDR3 sequence: CASSSSGRGLYRGTEAFF. The DNA of the CDR3 is TGTGCCAGCTCATCGAGTGGCAGGGGGCTTTATAGGGGCACTGAAGCTTTCTTT.

On this clone itself: The same CDR3 also results from other DNA sequences found in this sample. V usage is TRBV4-3 and J usage is TRBJ1-5; a possible D gene is TRBD1 (6 bases). The CDR3 runs 16 residues. Trimming shortened V by 0 bases and J by 4 bases, and 13 bases separated the two germline ends. The germline CDR1 and CDR2 sequences are LGHNA and YSLEER. CDR3 nucleotides: TGCGCCAGCAGCCAAGATCTCAGGGGTGGAAATCAGCCCCAGCATTTT. It is translated as CASSQDLRGGNQPQHF.

This clone appeared once. The chain carries TRBV2 and TRBJ2-7; the D is unclear. The germline V and J ends were trimmed by 1 base and 0 bases, with 13 bases remaining between them. Germline values: CDR1 SNHLY, CDR2 FYNNEI. The CDR3 is made up of 16 amino acids. CDR3 in DNA: TGTGCCAGCAGTGAAGATGTGACATCCGGCTCCTACGAGCAGTACTTC. As protein: CASSEDVTSGSYEQYF.

The chain has TRBV3-1 (or the pseudogene TRBV3-2) and TRBJ1-2; the D is unclear. The CDR3 sequence is 17 residues long. V lost 0 bases and J 2 bases, leaving 16 bases between the germline ends. Germline V gene sequence: CDR1 LGHDT, CDR2 YNNKEL (reference sequence). The CDR3 spells CASSQEVVDTTNYGYTF. Here the CDR3 DNA reads TGTGCCAGCAGCCAAGAAGTTGTTGACACGACGAACTATGGCTACACCTTC.

The chain carries TRBV30 and TRBJ2-7, with TRBD1 matching 11 bases. The CDR3 contains 13 residues. Looked up from germline, CDR1 is GTSNPN and CDR2 is SVGIG (reference sequence). The junction had 3 bases not matched to a gene; V was cut back by 3 bases and J by 5 bases. CDR3 DNA sequence: TGTGCCTGGAGGCGGACAGGGGGCAACGAGCAGTACTTC. The encoded protein is CAWRRTGGNEQYF.

The genes are TRBV10-3 and TRBJ2-5, with D unresolved. CDR1 ENHRY and CDR2 SYGVKD come from the germline V gene. The CDR3 runs to 15 residues. V lost 0 bases and J lost 4, with 12 bases in between. CDR3: CAISESELPTETQYF. The CDR3 DNA reads as TGTGCCATCAGTGAGTCGGAACTACCCACAGAGACCCAGTACTTC.

V usage is TRBV14 and J usage is TRBJ1-1; D unresolved. Germline V gene data show CDR1 as SGHDN and CDR2 as FVKESK. Trimming cost V 1 base and J 1 base, with 13 bases left between them. The CDR3 has 16 residues. CDR3 DNA sequence: TGTGCCAGCAGCCAAGGCGGCGGGCGGCGGAACACTGAAGCTTTCTTT. This codes for CASSQGGGRRNTEAFF.

The CDR3 DNA reads as TGTGCCAGCAGTTTATTGGGGGGGGCAAACTTGAACACTGAAGCTTTCTTT. Its protein is CASSLLGGANLNTEAFF. V usage is TRBV28 and J usage is TRBJ1-1; a weak D match, TRBD1 (6 bases). CDR1 and CDR2 from the germline V gene are MDHEN and SYDVKM. The CDR3 contains 17 residues. Trimming pared 1 base from V and 0 bases from J, leaving 15 bases between. The full variable domain, in which reference TRBV28 and TRBJ1-1 provide the parts outside the CDR3, is DVKVTQSSRYLVKRTGEKVFLECVQDMDHENMFWYRQDPGLGLRLIYFSYDVKMKEKGDIPEGYSVSREKKERFSLILESASTNQTSMYLCASSLLGGANLNTEAFFGQGTRLTVV.

This rearrangement joins TRBV27 to TRBJ1-1; TRBD1 aligns across 7 bases. The CDR3 spans 17 residues. The germline V gene encodes CDR1 MNHEY and CDR2 SMNVEV (reference sequence). J gave up 0 bases and V 3 bases, and 10 bases lay outside the gene matches. CDR3 in DNA: TGTGCCAGCAGTTTCCAATACAGGGGCCAACTGAACACTGAAGCTTTCTTT. This translates into CASSFQYRGQLNTEAFF.

This chain links TRBV2 with TRBJ2-5; 10 bases match TRBD2. Germline CDR1 reads SNHLY; CDR2 reads FYNNEI. The CDR3 loop spans 17 amino acids. J gave up 5 bases and V 3 bases, and 12 bases lay outside the gene matches. The CDR3 DNA follows: TGTGCCAGCAGTGATCCCTTATTAGCGGGAGGCGGGGAGACCCAGTACTTC. It yields the protein CASSDPLLAGGGETQYF.

V is TRBV2 and J is TRBJ2-2; D not resolved. Germline CDR1 reads SNHLY; CDR2 reads FYNNEI. Trimming left V 3 bases short and J 3 bases short, with 8 bases between. The CDR3 is made up of 14 amino acids. For the CDR3, the DNA is TGTGCCAGCAGTGAGGGCACAGACACCGGGGAGCTGTTTTTT. Translation gives CASSEGTDTGELFF. Combining the CDR3 with reference TRBV2 and TRBJ2-2 gives the whole variable domain EPEVTQTPSHQVTQMGQEVILRCVPISNHLYFYWYRQILGQKVEFLVSFYNNEISEKSEIFDDQFSVERPDGSNFTLKIRSTKLEDSAMYFCASSEGTDTGELFFGEGSRLTVL.

V usage is TRBV11-2 and J usage is TRBJ2-3; D possibly corresponds to TRBD2 (6 bases). Germline V gene data show CDR1 as SGHAT and CDR2 as FQNNGV. Trimming removed 5 bases at V and 3 bases at J, with 9 bases between. CDR3 length: 13 residues. CDR3 loop: CASSLAGTDTQYF. The CDR3 DNA is TGTGCCAGCAGCCTCGCGGGGACAGATACGCAGTATTTT.

The chain combines TRBV18 with TRBJ1-1, with 7 bases aligning to TRBD1. V lost 6 bases, J lost 1 base, and 5 bases stayed unmatched. The germline V gene encodes CDR1 KGHSH and CDR2 LQKENI. The length of the CDR3 is 14 residues. CDR3 in DNA: TGTGCCAGCTCTGCCGGGACAGAGAACACTGAAGCTTTCTTT. Protein: CASSAGTENTEAFF.

The J gene is TRBJ2-2, the V gene TRBV19; 8 bases are shared with TRBD2. V dropped 2 bases and J dropped 5; count of bases not matched to a gene: 7. Germline CDR1 is LNHDA and CDR2 is SQIVND (reference sequence). The CDR3 runs 16 residues. The chain's CDR3 is CASSIRGLGLTGELFF. The CDR3, as DNA: TGTGCCAGTAGTATACGGGGACTAGGCTTAACCGGGGAGCTGTTTTTT.

This rearrangement joins TRBV6-6 to TRBJ2-5, with D hard to call. The CDR3 has 13 amino acids. Trimming shortened V by 4 bases and J by 3 bases, and 9 bases separated the two germline ends. Germline CDR1 is MNHNY and CDR2 is SVGAGI (reference sequence). In DNA form, the CDR3 reads TGTGCCAGCAGTTGGTCAGGAAAAGAGACCCAGTACTTC. Its protein product is CASSWSGKETQYF.

V is TRBV29-1 and J is TRBJ2-2; 12 bases map to TRBD1. Germline lookup yields CDR1 SQVTM and CDR2 ANQGSEA. The junction had 2 bases not matched to a gene; V was cut back by 3 bases and J by 0 bases. The CDR3 extends over 16 amino acids. The CDR3 nucleotides are TGCAGCGTTGACGGGACAGGGGGCCCGAACACCGGGGAGCTGTTTTTT. It yields the protein CSVDGTGGPNTGELFF.

The CDR3 region has the DNA TGTGCCAGCAGCTTAGGGAGTTCCAACTATGGCTACACCTTC. The encoded protein is CASSLGSSNYGYTF. The V gene is TRBV7-6, the J gene TRBJ1-2, with D uncertain. CDR3 size: 14 residues. V was clipped by 1 base and J by 2 bases, with 8 bases between them. Germline CDR1 is SGHVS and CDR2 is FNYEAQ.

The chain combines TRBV29-1 with TRBJ1-1; D perhaps matches TRBD1 (6 bases). The V end lost 7 bases, the J end lost 5 bases, and 17 bases lay between the germline ends. Per germline, CDR1 SQVTM and CDR2 ANQGSEA. The CDR3 is 13 residues long. The CDR3 region is CSAQGRGRTEAFF. The CDR3 nucleotides are TGCAGCGCTCAGGGCAGGGGAAGGACTGAAGCTTTCTTT.